This T cell receptor beta chain stems from a study of OX40 agonist ivuxolimab in advanced cancers. Findings and limits, study-wide: The specificity for antigen of the expanded peripheral T cells was not determined. Blood T cells, both CD4+ and CD8+, expanded clonally by week 6 at 0.1 to 3.0 mg/kg. In CD8+ T cells, expanded clones were on average more numerous than in CD4+.

Clones were sequenced by immunoSEQ multiplex PCR, and TCRdb holds only the in-frame ones, with some missing. The sample lists 95,000 to 100,000 clones, roughly 80% occurring once. The CDR3 has 16 residues. CDR1 is SGHTA, CDR2 FQGNSA, per germline. V shed 4 bases, J shed 2 bases, and the junction held 6 bases outside the gene matches. With respect to this clone: The antigen is undetermined.

The gene calls are TRBV7-2 and TRBJ2-3; 10 positions agree with TRBD2. This specimen was CD4+ or CD8+ T cells sorted from blood, taken in a trial of the OX40 agonist ivuxolimab. The receptor's source is an adult with an advanced solid tumor such as melanoma, head and neck, liver or kidney cancer. CDR3 region: CASSSGLAVNTDTQYF. CDR3 DNA sequence: TGTGCCAGCAGCTCAGGACTAGCGGTTAACACAGATACGCAGTATTTT.